These 28 T cell receptor beta chains were sequenced from one sample in a study of T-cell reconstitution after alpha-beta-depleted transplantation in children. Using unique molecular identifiers, the investigators prepared the TCRbeta library. TCRdb reprocessed the PCR reads with MiXCR, giving one entry per CDR3 protein. Among 400,000 to 500,000 distinct CDR3 sequences listed, under 13% were seen once. The source was PBMCs from the stem cell graft donor, collected from the stem cell graft. The receptors here all came from a human donor who donated a stem cell graft to a child with acute myeloid leukemia.

V is TRBV5-1 and J is TRBJ1-4, with a tentative D call TRBD1 (5 bases). The CDR3 contains 16 residues. V was shortened by 3 bases and J by 12 bases, with 24 bases between the two germline ends. CDR1 and CDR2 (germline): SGHRS, YFSETQ. The DNA of the CDR3 is TGCGCCAGCAGCTCAGCTTCCGGGACGAGGGTAGGGGAACTGTTTTTT. Protein product: CASSSASGTRVGELFF. Full variable domain (remainder filled in from reference TRBV5-1 and TRBJ1-4): KAGVTQTPRYLIKTRGQQVTLSCSPISGHRSVSWYQQTPGQGLQFLFEYFSETQRNKGNFPGRFSGRQFSNSRSEMNVSTLELGDSALYLCASSSASGTRVGELFFGSGTQLSVL.

This clonotype was observed at least ten times. The chain carries TRBV12-3 or TRBV12-4 and TRBJ2-7, with D unclear. The CDR3 runs to 14 residues. V dropped 0 bases and J dropped 6 bases, with 12 bases sitting between them. The CDR3 loop is CASSLAGLGLEQYF. CDR3 bases: TGTGCCAGCAGTTTAGCTGGGTTAGGGCTCGAGCAGTACTTC.

In this sample, this clonotype turned up a few times. The chain recombines TRBV12-3 or TRBV12-4 with TRBJ2-2; 7 bases map to TRBD1. The junction had 11 bases not matched to a gene; V was cut back by 4 bases and J by 6 bases. This CDR3 contains 16 residues. CDR3 DNA: TGTGCCAGCAGTTCCTTCGACACCGACAGGGCCGGGGAGCTGTTTTTT. Translation gives CASSSFDTDRAGELFF.

V gene TRBV5-1 combines with J gene TRBJ2-5; perhaps D is TRBD1 or TRBD2 (5 bases each). V was clipped by 2 bases and J by 4 bases, with 12 bases between them. Germline assignment: CDR1 SGHRS and CDR2 YFSETQ. The CDR3 runs 14 residues. The CDR3, as DNA: TGCGCCAGCAGCTTATCCGCAGGGACAGAGACCCAGTACTTC. Amino acids: CASSLSAGTETQYF. Using reference TRBV5-1 and TRBJ2-5 for the parts outside the CDR3, the full variable domain is KAGVTQTPRYLIKTRGQQVTLSCSPISGHRSVSWYQQTPGQGLQFLFEYFSETQRNKGNFPGRFSGRQFSNSRSEMNVSTLELGDSALYLCASSLSAGTETQYFGPGTRLLVL.

V usage is TRBV7-8 and J usage is TRBJ1-2; 8 bases are a match to TRBD1. The CDR3 is 15 residues long. The V segment lost 5 bases and the J segment 4 bases; nucleotides outside the gene matches: 9. CDR1 and CDR2 from the germline V gene are SGHVS and FQNEAQ. In DNA form, the CDR3 reads TGTGCCAGCAGCCCTAATGGACAGGGCGGCTATGGCTACACCTTC. This translates into CASSPNGQGGYGYTF.

This clonotype appeared a few times. Germline is not matched at one junction end, which may reflect a read error. This chain joins TRBV7-7 and TRBJ2-1; D might be TRBD1 (7 bases). This CDR3 contains 14 residues. Looked up from germline, CDR1 is SSHAT and CDR2 is FNYEAQ (reference sequence). In nucleotides, the CDR3 is TGTGCTAGCAGCTTAGTGCGGGACAGCAATGAGCAGTTCTTC. This encodes CASSLVRDSNEQFF.

The V and J genes are TRBV29-1 and TRBJ2-7; D may be TRBD2 (6 bases). The V end was cut by 5 bases, the J end by 7 bases, with 12 bases between. In germline, CDR1 is SQVTM, CDR2 ANQGSEA. The CDR3 has 11 amino acids. The CDR3 reads CSVRTGREQYF. CDR3 bases: TGCAGCGTTAGGACGGGGAGGGAGCAGTACTTC.

The chain has TRBV5-1 and TRBJ2-7, with 14 bases identical to TRBD2. V lost 4 bases and J lost 5; bases outside the gene matches: 8. CDR1 is SGHRS and CDR2 is YFSETQ in the germline V gene. The CDR3 contains 16 residues. The CDR3 DNA reads as TGCGCCAGCAGCCCGGGACTAGCGGGAGACCTTAACGAGCAGTACTTC. It encodes CASSPGLAGDLNEQYF. Variable domain in full (rest from reference TRBV5-1 and TRBJ2-7): KAGVTQTPRYLIKTRGQQVTLSCSPISGHRSVSWYQQTPGQGLQFLFEYFSETQRNKGNFPGRFSGRQFSNSRSEMNVSTLELGDSALYLCASSPGLAGDLNEQYFGPGTRLTVT.

This clonotype was seen only a few times. The chain employs TRBV4-1 and TRBJ2-4; D possibly uses TRBD1 or TRBD2 (6 bases each). Germline values: CDR1 MGHRA, CDR2 YSYEKL. The CDR3 loop spans 18 amino acids. V was clipped by 1 base and J by 5 bases, with 21 bases between them. CDR3 region: CASSQVWGRGGGQNIQYF. CDR3 bases: TGCGCCAGCAGCCAAGTTTGGGGGAGAGGAGGGGGTCAAAACATTCAGTACTTC.

This clonotype was found many times. This chain joins TRBV3-1 and TRBJ1-5; no definite D call. The CDR3 consists of 13 residues. Per the germline V gene, CDR1 is LGHDT and CDR2 is YNNKEL (reference sequence). The V and J ends lost 0 bases and 6 bases respectively, with 6 bases between them. The CDR3 loop reads CASSQDNSQPQHF. The CDR3 DNA is TGTGCCAGCAGCCAAGATAACAGTCAGCCCCAGCATTTT.

This clonotype has a single count. The conserved phenylalanine or tryptophan is not found at the CDR3 terminus, so this likely reflects a read error. The J gene is TRBJ2-3, the V gene TRBV7-2; perhaps TRBD1 as D (6 bases). The V end was cut by 5 bases, the J end by 4 bases, with 10 bases between. This CDR3 contains 13 residues. Germline-derived CDR1 and CDR2 are SGHTA and FQGNSA. The DNA of the CDR3 is TGTGCCAGCAGCCGCACAGGGTCAGATACGCAGTATTTG. Amino acid sequence: CASSRTGSDTQYL.

The sample holds many counts of this clonotype. The chain couples TRBV29-1 to TRBJ2-3; TRBD1 aligns across 9 bases. CDR3 length: 13 amino acids. The germline V gene encodes CDR1 SQVTM and CDR2 ANQGSEA. Trimming at V came to 4 bases and at J to 1 base, leaving 0 bases not matched to a gene. CDR3 DNA: TGCAGCGTTGGGACAGGGGGCACAGATACGCAGTATTTT. It yields the protein CSVGTGGTDTQYF.

The chain combines TRBV3-1 with TRBJ2-1; D gene uncertain. Per the germline V gene, CDR1 is LGHDT and CDR2 is YNNKEL (reference sequence). The CDR3 is 12 residues long. With 1 base removed from V and 8 bases from J, the gap between germline ends came to 6 bases. The CDR3 sequence: CASSQVRDEQFF. The CDR3, as DNA: TGTGCCAGCAGCCAAGTTAGGGATGAGCAGTTCTTC.

Turning to this clonotype: The junction departs from the called germline gene at one end, perhaps through a read error. This rearrangement joins TRBV30 to TRBJ1-4, with 9 bases matching TRBD1. This CDR3 is 14 amino acids long. Germline values: CDR1 GTSNPN, CDR2 SVGIG (reference sequence). DNA for the CDR3: TGTGCCTGGCTCTGGACAGGGGAGGCTGAAGAACTGTTTTTT. Translating gives CAWLWTGEAEELFF.

This clonotype has a handful of counts. The chain links TRBV7-2 to TRBJ1-4, with a weak D call TRBD1 (6 bases). This CDR3 is 15 amino acids long. V shed 0 bases and J shed 8 bases, with 13 bases lying between them. Looked up from germline, CDR1 is SGHTA and CDR2 is FQGNSA. The CDR3 DNA reads as TGTGCCAGCAGCTTAGCGGGACACCGGAGGGAAAAACTGTTTTTT. This translates into CASSLAGHRREKLFF.

J is TRBJ1-5 and V is TRBV7-2; D is undetermined. The CDR3 is made up of 13 amino acids. The V gene lost 3 bases and the J gene lost 4 bases, with 7 bases spanning the gap. CDR1 is SGHTA, CDR2 FQGNSA, per germline. Written as DNA, the CDR3 is TGTGCCAGCAGCTTTCGTCAGAATCAGCCCCAGCATTTT. Translated: CASSFRQNQPQHF.

There are many counts of this clonotype. The J gene is TRBJ2-1, the V gene TRBV6-1; D unresolved. The V and J ends lost 5 bases and 2 bases respectively, with 4 bases between them. The CDR3 is made up of 12 amino acids. Germline V gene data show CDR1 as MNHNS and CDR2 as SASEGT. CDR3 nucleotides: TGTGCCAGCAGTCACACCTACAATGAGCAGTTCTTC. Its protein is CASSHTYNEQFF.

The chain joins TRBV6-5 to TRBJ2-5; 8 bases align to TRBD2. Germline V gene lookup returns CDR1 MNHEY and CDR2 SVGAGI. Unmatched junction bases numbered 5, after V lost 2 bases and J lost 0 bases. This CDR3 contains 16 residues. In nucleotides, the CDR3 is TGTGCCAGCAGTTACCTACGGGGGGGCCACCAAGAGACCCAGTACTTC. Translated: CASSYLRGGHQETQYF.

This clonotype was observed many times. This rearrangement joins TRBV5-1 to TRBJ1-1; D is perhaps TRBD1 (5 bases). Trimming took 4 bases from V and 2 from J, leaving 15 bases between them. Germline loops: CDR1 SGHRS, CDR2 YFSETQ. The length of the CDR3 is 15 residues. The CDR3 is CASSKGRTLNTEAFF. CDR3 DNA sequence: TGCGCCAGCAGCAAAGGACGGACACTAAACACTGAAGCTTTCTTT.

Here the CDR3 reads CASTGSGRYGTDTQYF. The CDR3 bases are TGTGCCAGCACCGGTAGCGGGAGGTATGGCACAGATACGCAGTATTTT. The genes are TRBV12-3 or TRBV12-4 and TRBJ2-3, with 10 positions matching TRBD2. This CDR3 has 16 residues. The J segment lost 1 base and the V segment lost 7 bases, leaving 8 bases of the junction unmatched.

V and J are TRBV5-8 and TRBJ1-4; D possibly corresponds to TRBD1 (6 bases). Between the trimmed V and J ends, which lost 0 bases and 8 bases, there was a span of 11 bases. Per the germline V gene, CDR1 is SGHTS and CDR2 is YDEGEE. This CDR3 has 14 amino acids. Here the CDR3 DNA reads TGTGCCAGCAGCTTGGGGACAGCGGGGGAAAAACTGTTTTTT. Protein product: CASSLGTAGEKLFF.

The chain carries TRBV2 and TRBJ2-5; D is unresolved. The V end lost 4 bases, the J end lost 4 bases, and 10 bases lay between the germline ends. Germline loops: CDR1 SNHLY, CDR2 FYNNEI. The length of the CDR3 is 13 residues. In nucleotides, the CDR3 is TGTGCCAGCAGTGGGACCAAGCCAGAGACCCAGTACTTC. This translates into CASSGTKPETQYF.

The chain carries TRBV20-1 and TRBJ1-2, with 7 bases matching TRBD1. Germline lookup yields CDR1 DFQATT and CDR2 SNEGSKA (reference sequence). V lost 3 bases and J lost 4; bases outside the gene matches: 8. The CDR3 runs 14 residues. CDR3 loop: CSASPGGGGYGYTF. CDR3 bases: TGCAGTGCTAGCCCAGGGGGAGGAGGCTATGGCTACACCTTC.

This chain joins TRBV5-6 and TRBJ2-4; TRBD2 aligns across 9 bases. This CDR3 is built from 17 residues. V gave up 4 bases and J gave up 0 bases; unmatched junction bases: 8. CDR1 and CDR2 from the germline V gene are SGHDT and YYEEEE. CDR3 region: CASSRAGGPPAKNIQYF. The CDR3, as DNA: TGTGCCAGCAGCAGAGCGGGGGGCCCTCCAGCCAAAAACATTCAGTACTTC.

This clonotype was observed a few times. A junction end diverges from the germline sequence, so it may reflect a read error. The J gene is TRBJ2-7, the V gene TRBV5-6, with D unclear. The V gene's germline CDR1 is SGHDT and CDR2 YYEEEE. The CDR3 consists of 15 residues. CDR3 DNA: TGTGCCAGCAGCTTGGGTCCCGGATTGGGGTGGCCCTCAATCTTC. Its protein is CASSLGPGLGWPSIF.

The chain couples TRBV20-1 to TRBJ2-7, with 7 bases that match TRBD2. Germline assignment: CDR1 DFQATT and CDR2 SNEGSKA (reference sequence). This CDR3 spans 15 amino acids. The V gene end was trimmed by 2 bases and the J gene end by 3 bases; junction bases not matched to a gene: 10. The CDR3 DNA follows: TGCAGTGCTAGATCGGGTTTTTCGGGGGGCTACGAGCAGTACTTC. Residues: CSARSGFSGGYEQYF.

This clonotype was seen at least ten times. The chain is built from TRBV3-1 and TRBJ2-5; 11 bases map to TRBD2. The V and J ends lost 4 bases and 1 base, in that order; junction bases with no gene match: 5. CDR1 is LGHDT and CDR2 is YNNKEL in the germline V gene (reference sequence). The CDR3 is 16 residues long. The CDR3 is CASSPIGTSGQETQYF. The CDR3 coding sequence is TGTGCCAGCAGCCCGATTGGGACTAGCGGCCAAGAGACCCAGTACTTC.

A few counts support this clonotype. The rearrangement links TRBV20-1 to TRBJ1-5, with a weak D call TRBD1 (5 bases). With 0 bases removed from V and 2 bases from J, the gap between germline ends came to 8 bases. Germline values: CDR1 DFQATT, CDR2 SNEGSKA (reference sequence). This CDR3 is built from 14 residues. Written as DNA, the CDR3 is TGCAGTGCTAGAGATGCGGGGGGCAATCAGCCCCAGCATTTT. It codes for CSARDAGGNQPQHF.